A single count supports the clone carrying this TCR beta chain. TCRdb's copy holds only in-frame clones and misses some; the assay was immunoSEQ multiplex PCR. The table includes hundreds of thousands of clones, around 84% detected once. The CDR3 spans 18 residues. V dropped 5 bases and J dropped 1; count of bases not matched to a gene: 13. Germline CDR1 is MNHNY and CDR2 is SVGAGI (reference sequence). This record comes from a study of blood T cell repertoires in COVID-19. The rearrangement uses TRBV6-6 and TRBJ1-1, with 10 bases that match TRBD1. The sequenced material came from peripheral blood. The receptor's source is a human donor in a cohort sampled during active COVID-19. This chain's CDR3 is CASSQIRQGARANTEAFF. In DNA, the CDR3 is TGTGCCAGCAGTCAAATAAGACAGGGGGCTAGGGCGAACACTGAAGCTTTCTTT.